Each of the 19 T cell receptor beta chains below was sequenced from the same sample in a study of blood T cell repertoires in COVID-19. Clones were read by immunoSEQ multiplex PCR, and TCRdb kept only the in-frame ones, dropping some. Of about 52,000 clones in the sample, roughly nine tenths were seen once. The sequenced sample was peripheral blood. The receptor source for this set is a man aged 80 or over with active or convalescent COVID-19.

J is TRBJ2-7 and V is TRBV28; 7 bases match TRBD2. The CDR3 length is 15 residues. V lost 5 bases and J lost 1; bases outside the gene matches: 8. CDR1 is MDHEN, CDR2 SYDVKM, per germline. As DNA, the CDR3 is TGTGCCAGCAGTCCCAGCGGGGAGGTTTCCTACGAGCAGTACTTC. Its protein is CASSPSGEVSYEQYF.

The chain recombines TRBV29-1 with TRBJ2-3; 7 nucleotides line up with TRBD2. With V trimmed by 7 bases and J by 14 bases, 21 bases remained unmatched. In germline, CDR1 is SQVTM, CDR2 ANQGSEA. This CDR3 contains 14 residues. CDR3 DNA: TGCAGCGCCTCTCGGGATGAGACCCTCCCGGGAGGGTATTTT. Its protein is CSASRDETLPGGYF.

The rearrangement joins TRBV5-1 to TRBJ1-2; 7 nucleotides line up with TRBD1. Looked up from germline, CDR1 is SGHRS and CDR2 is YFSETQ. There are 14 residues in the CDR3. J was trimmed by 4 bases and V by 5 bases; bases with no gene match: 8. CDR3 residues: CASRIQGVLYGYTF. In DNA, the CDR3 is TGCGCCAGCAGAATCCAGGGGGTGCTCTATGGCTACACCTTC.

V is TRBV6-6 and J is TRBJ1-4; TRBD1 is a possible D gene (5 bases). Germline-derived CDR1 and CDR2 are MNHNY and SVGAGI (reference sequence). The CDR3 runs 15 residues. V lost 5 bases and J lost 4, with 14 bases in between. The CDR3 protein is CASSGSIGGNEKLFF. CDR3 nucleotides: TGTGCCAGCAGTGGATCAATCGGGGGTAATGAAAAACTGTTTTTT.

This clone was picked up a small number of times. The J gene is TRBJ2-5, the V gene TRBV19; a weak D match, TRBD1 (6 bases). Trimming left V 5 bases short and J 5 bases short, with 15 bases between. The CDR3 totals 14 residues. Germline CDR1 and CDR2: LNHDA and SQIVND (reference sequence). The CDR3 nucleotides read TGTGCCAGTAGTGACAAACAGGGCCGGGAGACCCAGTACTTC. This translates into CASSDKQGRETQYF.

This clone was found once. V gene TRBV24-1 combines with J gene TRBJ2-1; maybe TRBD2 (5 bases). Looked up from germline, CDR1 is KGHDR and CDR2 is SFDVKD. The V gene lost 0 bases and the J gene lost 1 base, with 18 bases spanning the gap. There are 19 residues in the CDR3. The CDR3 coding sequence is TGTGCCACCAGTGATTTGCCCCGAGCAGCCTCGGGGTCCTACAATGAGCAGTTCTTC. This sequence encodes CATSDLPRAASGSYNEQFF.

Regarding this clone: The DNA is omitted, as the CDR3 cannot be located on it reliably, and the CDR3 follows TCRdb's listing. CDR3 protein: CASLPLGLSRSPTSSTSGYEQYF. The chain recombines TRBV28 with TRBJ2-7; the listed D gene, TRBD2, was not tested against the DNA. Including both end residues, the CDR3 is 23 amino acids long. The germline CDR1 and CDR2 sequences are MDHEN and SYDVKM.

This clone appeared a single time. This rearrangement joins TRBV28 to TRBJ2-7, with D possibly being TRBD1 (5 bases). The CDR3 runs to 15 residues. Germline CDR1 and CDR2: MDHEN and SYDVKM. Trimming left V 5 bases short and J 2 bases short, with 16 bases between. CDR3 DNA sequence: TGTGCCAGCAGTGAGGTTCAGGGTGGAACCTACGAGCAGTACTTC. This gives the protein CASSEVQGGTYEQYF.

The rearrangement links TRBV15 to TRBJ2-7; no clear D gene. The CDR3 sequence is 13 residues long. CDR1 and CDR2 from the germline V gene are LNHNV and YYDKDF (reference sequence). Trimming cost V 0 bases and J 3 bases, with 6 bases left between them. The CDR3 is CATSRDSGYEQYF. The CDR3 nucleotides are TGTGCCACCAGCAGAGATTCGGGCTACGAGCAGTACTTC.

The CDR3 sequence is CASRLGTGNSEQYF. DNA for the CDR3: TGTGCCAGCAGGCTCGGGACAGGGAACAGCGAGCAGTACTTC. The V and J genes are TRBV6-6 and TRBJ2-7, with 9 bases aligning to TRBD1. With V trimmed by 6 bases and J by 6 bases, 9 bases remained unmatched. Germline lookup yields CDR1 MNHNY and CDR2 SVGAGI (reference sequence). The CDR3 is made up of 14 amino acids.

V is TRBV5-5 and J is TRBJ2-5; 9 nucleotides agree with TRBD1. Germline-derived CDR1 and CDR2 are SGHKS and YYEKEE (reference sequence). J was trimmed by 2 bases and V by 0 bases; bases with no gene match: 5. The CDR3 totals 16 residues. CDR3 DNA sequence: TGTGCCAGCAGCTTGGCGCCAGGGACAGGGCAAGAGACCCAGTACTTC. It translates to CASSLAPGTGQETQYF.

The chain carries TRBV4-2 and TRBJ1-3, with 10 bases lining up with TRBD1. J was trimmed by 5 bases and V by 5 bases; bases with no gene match: 12. From germline, CDR1 is LGHNA and CDR2 YNFKEQ. There are 17 residues in the CDR3. The CDR3, as DNA: TGTGCCAGCAGCGCCCGCCCAGACAGGGGGCATAGAAACACCATATATTTT. It is translated as CASSARPDRGHRNTIYF.

This clone was seen a single time. The V and J genes are TRBV11-2 and TRBJ1-4; D is possibly TRBD1 (6 bases). Germline CDR1 and CDR2: SGHAT and FQNNGV. V lost 1 base to trimming and J lost 4 bases, with 13 bases between them. This CDR3 contains 16 residues. The chain's CDR3 is CASSLAWGLGNEKLFF. The CDR3 nucleotides are TGTGCCAGCAGCTTAGCGTGGGGGCTAGGTAATGAAAAACTGTTTTTT.

J is TRBJ2-2 and V is TRBV6-5, with 8 bases lining up with TRBD2. The V segment lost 7 bases and the J segment 5 bases; nucleotides outside the gene matches: 6. The CDR3 has 14 residues. Per the germline V gene, CDR1 is MNHEY and CDR2 is SVGAGI. CDR3 nucleotides: TGTGCCAGCATTCGACTAGCGCGGACCGGGGAGCTGTTTTTT. Amino acid sequence: CASIRLARTGELFF.

The chain combines TRBV5-4 with TRBJ2-3; tentatively, D is TRBD2 (6 bases). CDR3 size: 15 residues. Germline assignment: CDR1 SGHNT and CDR2 YYREEE (reference sequence). V shed 4 bases and J shed 0 bases, with 12 bases lying between them. The CDR3 sequence is CASSPAGTSTDTQYF. In DNA, the CDR3 is TGTGCCAGCAGCCCCGCGGGAACTAGCACAGATACGCAGTATTTT.

The chain recombines TRBV28 with TRBJ2-4, with 7 bases fitting TRBD2. The CDR3 length is 14 residues. With V trimmed by 6 bases and J by 2 bases, 4 bases remained unmatched. Germline V gene lookup returns CDR1 MDHEN and CDR2 SYDVKM. In DNA form, the CDR3 reads TGTGCCAGCAGCCCGGGGGGTTCCAAAAACATTCAGTACTTC. Residues: CASSPGGSKNIQYF.

This chain joins TRBV19 and TRBJ2-7; a weak D match, TRBD1 (7 bases). The CDR3 is 15 amino acids. The V gene's germline CDR1 is LNHDA and CDR2 SQIVND (reference sequence). V lost 5 bases, J lost 3 bases, and 17 bases lay in between. The CDR3 spells CASSSQTGRNYEQYF. CDR3 in DNA: TGTGCCAGTAGTTCTCAGACAGGGAGGAACTACGAGCAGTACTTC.

The J gene is TRBJ2-5, the V gene TRBV27, with 9 bases aligning to TRBD2. After removal of 6 bases from V and 1 base from J, the junction contained 3 bases not matched to a gene. Germline V gene sequence: CDR1 MNHEY, CDR2 SMNVEV (reference sequence). This CDR3 contains 14 residues. The CDR3 DNA sequence: TGTGCCAGCAGAGCTAGCGGGGCCCAAGAGACCCAGTACTTC. Residues: CASRASGAQETQYF.

The chain couples TRBV19 to TRBJ2-3; D is undetermined. V was trimmed by 9 bases and J by 3 bases, leaving 19 bases between them. The CDR3 has 15 amino acids. The V gene's germline CDR1 is LNHDA and CDR2 SQIVND (reference sequence). The CDR3 reads CASRRRSSGTDTQYF. The CDR3 DNA reads TGTGCCAGCAGACGACGATCATCCGGGACAGATACGCAGTATTTT. Variable domain in full (rest from reference TRBV19 and TRBJ2-3): DGGITQSPKYLFRKEGQNVTLSCEQNLNHDAMYWYRQDPGQGLRLIYYSQIVNDFQKGDIAEGYSVSREKKESFPLTVTSAQKNPTAFYLCASRRRSSGTDTQYFGPGTRLTVL.